A selection of T cell receptor beta chains follows, all from one sample in a study of shared clonotypes between healthy human individuals. TCRdb's copy holds only in-frame clones and misses some; the assay was immunoSEQ multiplex PCR. The sample has 2 million to 2.5 million clones; roughly 95% are singletons. Sequenced material: naive CD4+ T cells sorted from blood. Source of these receptors: a man in his late teens or twenties in good health. The CDR3 runs from the conserved cysteine through the conserved F or W. Each record gives: CDR3 length, J gene, V gene, clone size, D gene, CDR3 protein, CDR3 DNA. D genes are given only for firm matches. For some rows the clone size is stated as once, few or many, or as a class when expanded; others skip it.

>13|TRBJ2-2|TRBV7-2|.|.
CASSPGSVGELFF
TGTGCCAGCAGCCCCGGGTCGGTCGGGGAGCTGTTTTTT
>13|TRBJ2-7|TRBV6-1|.|TRBD1
CASSGGQSYEQYF
TGTGCCAGCAGTGGGGGACAGTCCTACGAGCAGTACTTC
>15|TRBJ1-1|TRBV27|.|.
CASRIFGGPNTEAFF
TGTGCCAGCAGGATATTCGGGGGCCCGAACACTGAAGCTTTCTTT
>18|TRBJ1-1|TRBV5-1|once|TRBD1
CASRRESGQRAMNTEAFF
TGCGCCAGCAGAAGGGAATCGGGACAGCGAGCTATGAACACTGAAGCTTTCTTT
>16|TRBJ2-1|TRBV18|once|.
CASSPMGERAYNEQFF
TGTGCCAGCTCACCAATGGGGGAAAGGGCCTACAATGAGCAGTTCTTC
>11|TRBJ1-6|TRBV21-1|.|.
CASSTGSPLHF
TGTGCCAGCAGCACGGGTTCACCCCTCCACTTT
>16|TRBJ1-2|TRBV27|.|.
CASRSLWQTTNYGYTF
TGTGCCAGCCGTTCCTTATGGCAGACAACTAACTATGGCTACACCTTC
>14|TRBJ2-3|TRBV2|.|.
CASSAETTPDTQYF
TGTGCCAGCAGTGCGGAAACGACTCCCGATACGCAGTATTTT
>15|TRBJ1-5|TRBV28|.|.
CASSFGQTLVQPQHF
TGTGCCAGCAGTTTTGGACAGACTCTAGTGCAGCCCCAGCATTTT
>14|TRBJ1-1|TRBV19|.|.
CASSIWTDNTEAFF
TGTGCCAGTAGTATCTGGACAGATAACACTGAAGCTTTCTTT
>12|TRBJ2-7|TRBV6-6|.|TRBD1
CAIRDRAYEQYF
TGTGCCATCCGGGACAGGGCTTACGAGCAGTACTTC
>15|TRBJ1-2|TRBV28|.|TRBD1
CASSPGDRGQGGYTF
TGTGCCTCCTCCCCGGGGGACAGGGGGCAGGGTGGCTACACCTTC
>15|TRBJ1-2|TRBV6-5|once|TRBD1
CASNSGQGAYYGYTF
TGTGCCAGCAACTCCGGACAGGGGGCGTACTATGGCTACACCTTC
>13|TRBJ1-4|TRBV18|.|.
CASSPGDVEKLFF
TGTGCCAGCTCACCAGGGGATGTTGAAAAACTGTTTTTT
>14|TRBJ2-7|TRBV7-6|.|.
CASSLAGSSYEQYF
TGTGCCAGCAGCTTAGCGGGAAGCTCCTACGAGCAGTACTTC
>13|TRBJ1-5|TRBV5-8|.|.
CASSSDPYQPQHF
TGTGCCAGCAGCTCTGACCCATATCAGCCCCAGCATTTT
>11|TRBJ2-7|TRBV28|.|.
CASTSSDEQYF
TGTGCCAGCACCTCCTCAGACGAGCAGTACTTC
>13|TRBJ1-4|TRBV5-4|.|.
CASSLRGGEKLFF
TGTGCCAGCAGCTTGAGGGGCGGTGAAAAACTGTTTTTT